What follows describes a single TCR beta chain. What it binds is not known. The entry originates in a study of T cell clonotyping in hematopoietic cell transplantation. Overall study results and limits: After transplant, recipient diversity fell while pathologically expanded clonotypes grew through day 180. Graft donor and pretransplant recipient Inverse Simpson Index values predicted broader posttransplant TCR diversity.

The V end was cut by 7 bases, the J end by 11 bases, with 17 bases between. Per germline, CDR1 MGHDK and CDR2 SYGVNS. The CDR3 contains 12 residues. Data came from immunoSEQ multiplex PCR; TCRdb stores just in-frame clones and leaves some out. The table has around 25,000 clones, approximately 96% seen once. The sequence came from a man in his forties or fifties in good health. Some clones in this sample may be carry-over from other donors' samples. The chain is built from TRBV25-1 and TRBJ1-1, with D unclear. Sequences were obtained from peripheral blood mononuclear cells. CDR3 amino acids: CASKDSGRTAFF. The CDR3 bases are TGTGCCAGCAAAGATTCCGGACGAACGGCTTTCTTT.